Below are 9 T cell receptor beta chains sequenced from a single sample in a study of blood T cell repertoires in COVID-19 (dated by TCRdb to between 2020 and 2021). Libraries came from the immunoSEQ multiplex PCR assay. The table comes from immuneACCESS by way of TCRdb, which keeps in-frame sequences with V and J called. Part of the clones is missing from these tables; in studies checked, under half for an unresolved V gene and the rest for unknown reasons. Within this sample are roughly 100,000 clones, with around 84% of them counted one time only. The ten largest clones take up 3.5% to 5% of the sample. The specimen sequenced was peripheral blood. The receptors come from a human donor in a cohort sampled during active COVID-19.

This clone was observed once. This chain uses TRBV5-1 with TRBJ2-2; 10 nucleotides line up with TRBD2. The ends lost 1 base at V and 0 bases at J; junction bases unmatched: 3. The germline V gene encodes CDR1 SGHRS and CDR2 YFSETQ. CDR3 length equals 17 residues. CDR3 protein: CASSLRAGGTNTGELFF. CDR3 nucleotide sequence: TGCGCCAGCAGCTTGAGAGCGGGGGGGACGAACACCGGGGAGCTGTTTTTT.

The DNA for the CDR3 is TGTGCCAGCAGCGGGACTAGCACAGATACGCAGTATTTT. This codes for CASSGTSTDTQYF. V is TRBV5-5 and J is TRBJ2-3; D is perhaps TRBD2 (6 bases). Per the germline V gene, CDR1 is SGHKS and CDR2 is YYEKEE (reference sequence). This CDR3 is 13 amino acids long. V lost 4 bases and J 0 bases, leaving 6 bases between the germline ends.

The V and J genes are TRBV6-6 and TRBJ2-2; no clear D. The CDR3 runs to 16 residues. Germline V gene lookup returns CDR1 MNHNY and CDR2 SVGAGI (reference sequence). Deletions cut 0 bases from V and 5 bases from J, with 13 bases between. The CDR3 sequence is CASSYSSTGPTGELFF. The CDR3 DNA is TGTGCCAGCAGTTACTCGTCGACGGGTCCTACCGGGGAGCTGTTTTTT.

V usage is TRBV5-1 and J usage is TRBJ1-2, with D tentatively TRBD1 (6 bases). The CDR3 is 15 residues long. Per the germline V gene, CDR1 is SGHRS and CDR2 is YFSETQ. Deletions cut 4 bases from V and 6 bases from J, with 19 bases between. The CDR3 DNA sequence: TGCGCCAGCAGCAAGACCAGGGGCGTGGGTCATGGCTACACCTTC. Its protein is CASSKTRGVGHGYTF.

The chain uses TRBV6-1 and TRBJ1-6; TRBD1 aligns across 7 bases. V shed 2 bases, J shed 7 bases, and the junction held 14 bases outside the gene matches. The CDR3 spans 18 residues. Germline V lookup: CDR1 MNHNS, CDR2 SASEGT. CDR3 bases: TGTGCCAGCAGTGAATGGTCATCCGGGACAGTAATAAATTCACCCCTCCACTTT. This translates into CASSEWSSGTVINSPLHF.

The V and J genes are TRBV4-3 and TRBJ2-2, with 10 bases identical to TRBD2. The CDR3 is 19 amino acids. Per the germline V gene, CDR1 is LGHNA and CDR2 is YSLEER. The J segment lost 6 bases and the V segment lost 0 bases, leaving 13 bases of the junction unmatched. CDR3 in amino acids: CASSQDMLQRGGLAGELFF. For the CDR3, the DNA is TGCGCCAGCAGCCAAGATATGCTGCAGCGGGGGGGCCTCGCCGGGGAGCTGTTTTTT.

The rearrangement uses TRBV7-9 and TRBJ2-7; TRBD1 matches 8 bases. The CDR3 length is 14 residues. Germline V gene data show CDR1 as SEHNR and CDR2 as FQNEAQ (reference sequence). The ends lost 4 bases at V and 1 base at J; junction bases unmatched: 3. CDR3 in amino acids: CASSSGQGSYEQYF. The DNA for the CDR3 is TGTGCCAGCAGCTCAGGACAGGGTTCCTACGAGCAGTACTTC.

The chain uses TRBV5-4 and TRBJ2-7; 7 bases map to TRBD1. Germline V gives CDR1 SGHNT, CDR2 YYREEE (reference sequence). CDR3 size: 14 residues. With 4 bases clipped from V and 5 bases from J, the junction kept 9 bases outside the gene matches. The CDR3 here is CASSARTGSNEQYF. In DNA form, the CDR3 reads TGTGCCAGCAGCGCAAGGACAGGCTCAAACGAGCAGTACTTC.

The chain uses TRBV23-1 and TRBJ1-5; perhaps TRBD1 as D (5 bases). TRBV23-1 is assigned to the ORF class and has an uncertain function. Trimming shortened V by 4 bases and J by 0 bases, and 19 bases separated the two germline ends. The CDR3 contains 18 residues. DNA for the CDR3: TGCGCCAGCAGTCGGTCGGGAGGGGCACTTTATAGCAATCAGCCCCAGCATTTT. Translated: CASSRSGGALYSNQPQHF.